This T cell receptor (beta chain) was captured by sequencing in a study of CD8+CD57+ T cells in acquired aplastic anemia (dated by TCRdb to the late 2010s). In the study overall: A mean of around 3 ug of DNA, ranging from about 0.17 to 30 ug, was extracted from sorted CD4+ and CD8+ cells. CD8+CD57+ expansion was defined as frequency above the mean frequency observed in healthy subjects. The full study reports these points: Around 30 CD8+ CDR3 sequences were found to be shared between patients and controls, but these sequences appeared to be highly expressed in patients and within the immunodominant clones of the patients. CD8+ Simpson's diversity did not differ significantly between patients and healthy controls (P=0.060).

Genomic DNA was used as template for profiling of TCR beta VDJ combinations and CDR3 sequences. TCR repertoire sequencing was run on an Illumina HiSeq 2000. In the authors' own workflow: TRBV/TRBJ rearrangement plots, CDR3 size and DJ length profiles, and Simpson's diversity index were used to assess repertoires. Whichever DNA sequence was most abundant in the deep sequencing data was defined as the immunodominant clone. CDR3 amino acid sequences were checked for sharing across subjects and were also compared against the VDJdb database and published repertoires. Starting from the raw public reads, TCRdb applied fastp trimming at Q25, assembled clones with MiXCR and retained in-frame beta chains. Rows are combined by CDR3 protein, so each entry shows the most common genes and DNA. The V and J calls were not made by the authors but by TCRdb's processing. Counted in this sample were about 180,000 distinct CDR3 sequences; about three fifths of them appeared once. Roughly 43% of the sample is held by the ten biggest clonotypes.

Flow cytometry had shown CD8+CD57+ cell expansion in the patients selected for sequencing. Every patient had a diagnosis of severe acquired aplastic anemia based on International Study of Aplastic Anemia and Agranulocytosis and Camitta criteria. No patient had received any therapy when blood was sampled. TCR repertoires of sorted CD4+ and CD8+ blood T cells from severe aplastic anemia patients and healthy subjects were deep-sequenced in the study. Patients were enrolled under clinicaltrials.gov protocols 00001620, 01623167, 00001397, 00071045, 00081523 and 00961064 in the USA. Ficoll-Paque density gradient centrifugation was used to isolate peripheral blood mononuclear cells. Before DNA was extracted, CD4+ and CD8+ T cells were sorted using either FACS or magnetic beads. Sequences SGHAT (CDR1) and FQNNGV (CDR2) are obtained from the germline V gene. Measured from the cysteine to the phenylalanine, the CDR3 is 13 residues long. The CDR3 DNA has 39 bases and is translated from base 1. The germline V and J ends show losses of 10 bases and 8 bases respectively, and no gene match explains 7 bases of the junction.

The table lists this clonotype with many counts. There is no known antigen for this receptor. Per-base quality was not reported, and no clone a single base away is much larger than it. This receptor was identified in a human donor with aplastic anemia. Sequenced input: sorted CD4+, CD8+, or CD8+CD57+ T cells (not recorded which) from PBMCs. The rearrangement combines TRBV11-2 with TRBJ1-4; TRBD1 fits 10 bases in the junction. The CDR3 protein: CATKTGGAEKLFF. The nucleotide sequence reads as follows: TGTGCCACCAAGACAGGGGGCGCGGAAAAACTGTTTTTT. The reference TRBV11-2 and TRBJ1-4 proteins fill in what lies around the CDR3, so the full variable domain reads EAGVAQSPRYKIIEKRQSVAFWCNPISGHATLYWYQQILGQGPKLLIQFQNNGVVDDSQLPKDRFSAERLKGVDSTLKIQPAKLEDSAVYLCATKTGGAEKLFFGSGTQLSVL.